The rows below give T cell receptor beta chains drawn from one sample of a study of blood T cell repertoires in COVID-19. Measured with immunoSEQ multiplex PCR; TCRdb has only the in-frame clones, and not every one. This repertoire shows about 240,000 clones, roughly four fifths found once; its top ten account for about 1.9%. Sequencing was done on a sample of peripheral blood. These receptors were taken from a man aged 25 to 40 who had recovered from COVID-19. Each CDR3 is given with its conserved first and last residue. Expanded clones are given a class, and other clones once, few, many or no size at all.

v_call	cdr3_length	clone_size	j_call	cdr3_aa
TRBV24-1	19	NA	TRBJ2-3	CATSDSWTGGFTSTDTQYF
TRBV7-9	15	NA	TRBJ2-3	CASSPQGHRTDTQYF
TRBV4-2	15	NA	TRBJ1-5	CASSQEGAGYQPQHF
TRBV7-2	15	NA	TRBJ1-1	CASSLAWTALTEAFF
TRBV10-3	15	many	TRBJ1-2	CAISENRMRNYGYTF
TRBV5-5	18	NA	TRBJ1-6	CASSGGAIPSSYNSPLHF
TRBV6-2/TRBV6-3	15	once	TRBJ1-1	CASSNGQGRASEAFF
TRBV5-4	17	NA	TRBJ1-2	CASSRKVLGGEDYGYTF
TRBV6-1	18	NA	TRBJ1-5	CASSEAIGIGGEYRPQHF
TRBV6-9	18	NA	TRBJ2-6	CASTTTPGMASGANVLTF
TRBV6-5	15	once	TRBJ2-5	CASSYSGLLGETQYF
TRBV10-3	14	NA	TRBJ1-6	CAIRTSDRASPLHF
TRBV3-1/TRBV3-2	16	NA	TRBJ1-4	CASSGGQVSKDEKLFF
TRBV6-6	12	once	TRBJ2-1	CASSQTGNEQFF
TRBV12-3/TRBV12-4	13	NA	TRBJ1-2	CASSFGTAYGYTF
TRBV18	18	NA	TRBJ1-3	CASSPPRDRAGSGNTIYF
TRBV24-1	15	NA	TRBJ2-2	CATSEMDRATGELFF
TRBV18	16	NA	TRBJ2-1	CASSPKPGQGDNEQFF
TRBV21-1	15	NA	TRBJ2-2	CASSKALQAIGELFF
TRBV19	17	NA	TRBJ2-2	CASSIRLGGGNTGELFF
TRBV19	15	NA	TRBJ1-1	CASSIVPGVNTEAFF
TRBV21-1	23	NA	TRBJ2-3	CASSREDRGTYTSGGPSTDTQYF
TRBV29-1	14	few	TRBJ1-1	CSASGEGGLTEAFF
TRBV4-1	14	NA	TRBJ1-1	CASSQEPGVAEAFF
TRBV28	15	NA	TRBJ2-2	CASSSSTGFTGELFF
TRBV19	16	NA	TRBJ1-1	CASSIVGLRGNTEAFF
TRBV19	16	once	TRBJ2-7	CASSIASGGLSYEQYF
TRBV4-1	12	NA	TRBJ2-7	CASSQVGYEQYF
TRBV7-8	18	NA	TRBJ2-7	CASSLYHDSFALSNEQYF
TRBV2	15	NA	TRBJ1-5	CASTSLGQGNTPQHF
TRBV6-5	13	few	TRBJ2-7	CASSYTQGHEQYF
TRBV6-5	15	NA	TRBJ2-2	CASSYTAGGTGELFF
TRBV9	15	NA	TRBJ2-1	CASSVGGGGYNEQFF
TRBV7-9	13	NA	TRBJ2-5	CASSFGQGETQYF
TRBV27	20	NA	TRBJ2-3	CASSFYAGLAGGRGTDTQYF
TRBV6-5	15	NA	TRBJ1-2	CASSYSGPSFDGYTF
TRBV2	15	NA	TRBJ1-1	CASIKGTGGNTEAFF
TRBV4-1	16	once	TRBJ2-1	CASSQGGSSGVREQFF
TRBV12-3/TRBV12-4	13	NA	TRBJ2-5	CASSFRGQETQYF
TRBV5-8	16	NA	TRBJ1-4	CASIKRQGRKNEKLFF